Shown below are 24 T cell receptor beta chains from a single sample sequenced in a study of CD8+ T cells in alopecia areata. Reverse transcription of extracted RNA yielded cDNA, which provided the sequencing template. Clones were sequenced by immunoSEQ multiplex PCR, and TCRdb holds only the in-frame ones, with some missing. This sample has more than 95,000 clones; around 63% occur once, and the top ten carry approximately 5.1%. The treatment here: oral pan-JAK inhibitor, 5-10 mg twice daily. The material sequenced was CD4+ T cells sorted from blood, taken at week 4, from a patient treated with tofacitinib. The source of these receptors is a human donor with alopecia areata.

This clone was seen only a few times. The V gene is TRBV7-2, the J gene TRBJ2-3, with D possibly matching TRBD1 (7 bases). V lost 6 bases, J lost 7 bases, and 14 bases lay in between. From germline, CDR1 is SGHTA and CDR2 FQGNSA. This CDR3 spans 13 amino acids. The CDR3 coding sequence is TGTGCCAGCAGTCCAGGGGGAGGAAATACGCAGTATTTT. It translates to CASSPGGGNTQYF.

The chain employs TRBV4-1 and TRBJ2-1, with D tentatively TRBD1 or TRBD2 (5 bases each). Germline V lookup: CDR1 MGHRA, CDR2 YSYEKL. The CDR3 extends over 17 amino acids. V lost 0 bases, J lost 3 bases, and 15 bases lay in between. CDR3 protein: CASSQDHGTRLYNEQFF. The CDR3 DNA follows: TGCGCCAGCAGCCAAGATCATGGGACGCGGCTCTACAATGAGCAGTTCTTC.

This clone showed up just once. The chain employs TRBV4-3 and TRBJ2-7; 7 positions agree with TRBD1. The length of the CDR3 is 15 residues. Germline CDR1 LGHNA, CDR2 YSLEER. Germline trimming cut 3 bases from V and 3 bases from J; bases unmatched to any gene: 8. CDR3 nucleotide sequence: TGCGCCAGCAGCCAGGGGTCAGGGGGATTCTACGAGCAGTACTTC. Its protein product is CASSQGSGGFYEQYF.

The rearrangement joins TRBV2 to TRBJ1-2; 9 nucleotides line up with TRBD1. From germline, CDR1 is SNHLY and CDR2 FYNNEI. This CDR3 spans 19 amino acids. Trimming took 3 bases from V and 4 from J; bases not matched to a gene: 18. The CDR3 DNA follows: TGTGCCAGCAGTGAGGGGTTCCGCAGGACAGGGGCCGGGCTCTATGGCTACACCTTC. This encodes CASSEGFRRTGAGLYGYTF.

J is TRBJ2-1 and V is TRBV5-4, with D tentatively TRBD1 (6 bases). Germline V gene data show CDR1 as SGHNT and CDR2 as YYREEE (reference sequence). The CDR3 spans 15 residues. The V end lost 0 bases, the J end lost 2 bases, and 9 bases lay between the germline ends. CDR3 loop: CASSLDWGPYNEQFF. For the CDR3, the DNA is TGTGCCAGCAGCTTGGACTGGGGGCCCTACAATGAGCAGTTCTTC.

This clone has only a few counts. The rearrangement joins TRBV27 to TRBJ1-6, with D maybe TRBD1 (5 bases). Trimming cost V 10 bases and J 0 bases, with 7 bases left between them. The CDR3 spans 13 residues. Germline CDR1 is MNHEY and CDR2 is SMNVEV (reference sequence). In DNA, the CDR3 is TGTGCCACCGGGGGCTCCTATAATTCACCCCTCCACTTT. This translates into CATGGSYNSPLHF.

There are a few counts of this clone. CDR3 amino acids: CASSRGQAQETQYF. In DNA form, the CDR3 reads TGTGCCAGCAGTCGCGGACAAGCTCAAGAGACCCAGTACTTC. This chain connects TRBV5-6 to TRBJ2-5; D is perhaps TRBD1 (5 bases). CDR1 is SGHDT and CDR2 is YYEEEE in the germline V gene. The CDR3 has 14 amino acids. V lost 5 bases and J 2 bases, leaving 13 bases between the germline ends.

The gene calls are TRBV4-3 and TRBJ2-5, with 7 bases fitting TRBD2. CDR1 LGHNA and CDR2 YSLEER come from the germline V gene. The CDR3 length is 14 residues. V shed 1 base and J 1 base; nucleotides not matched to a gene: 0. CDR3 in amino acids: CASSQGGGQETQYF. The DNA of the CDR3 is TGCGCCAGCAGCCAAGGCGGGGGCCAAGAGACCCAGTACTTC.

This sequence joins TRBV4-1 and TRBJ2-3; TRBD2 agrees at 11 bases. Germline CDR1 MGHRA, CDR2 YSYEKL. The CDR3 sequence is 16 residues long. The ends lost 4 bases at V and 3 bases at J; junction bases unmatched: 6. The CDR3 region is CASSPRLAGTTDTQYF. Here the CDR3 DNA reads TGCGCCAGCAGCCCCCGACTAGCGGGAACGACAGATACGCAGTATTTT.

This clone was seen a single time. The J gene is TRBJ2-3, the V gene TRBV4-3; D perhaps matches TRBD2 (5 bases). The CDR3 spans 14 residues. The germline V gene has CDR1 LGHNA and CDR2 YSLEER. V lost 4 bases and J 0 bases, leaving 8 bases between the germline ends. CDR3 in DNA: TGCGCCAGCAGCCTGACGGGGAGCACAGATACGCAGTATTTT. It codes for CASSLTGSTDTQYF.

This clone was seen more than once but under ten times. The chain has TRBV29-1 and TRBJ2-1, with 11 nucleotides matching TRBD1. There are 15 residues in the CDR3. The germline gives CDR1 SQVTM, CDR2 ANQGSEA. The V gene end was trimmed by 6 bases and the J gene end by 2 bases; junction bases not matched to a gene: 6. The CDR3 region has the DNA TGCAGCGTCGGAGGGGGACAGGGGGCCTACAATGAGCAGTTCTTC. This gives the protein CSVGGGQGAYNEQFF.

The chain carries TRBV19 and TRBJ1-5, with D unclear. The CDR3 length is 11 residues. Deletions cut 6 bases from V and 3 bases from J, with 3 bases between. Germline CDR1 is LNHDA and CDR2 is SQIVND (reference sequence). The DNA of the CDR3 is TGTGCCAGTAGCAACAATCAGCCCCAGCATTTT. Residues: CASSNNQPQHF.

The rearrangement uses TRBV5-1 and TRBJ1-2, with a weak D call TRBD1 (6 bases). This CDR3 has 13 residues. The V gene's germline CDR1 is SGHRS and CDR2 YFSETQ. V lost 0 bases, J lost 8 bases, and 11 bases lay in between. The CDR3 nucleotides are TGCGCCAGCAGCTTGGACAGGGTCGGAGGCTACACCTTC. Protein sequence: CASSLDRVGGYTF.

This clone occurred once. The V gene is TRBV9, the J gene TRBJ1-2, with TRBD1 as a possible D gene (5 bases). The V end was cut by 3 bases, the J end by 7 bases, with 13 bases between. This CDR3 is 13 amino acids long. From germline, CDR1 is SGDLS and CDR2 YYNGEE. DNA for the CDR3: TGTGCCAGCAGCGCTCCCCACGGGGGTGGCTACACCTTC. Amino acid sequence: CASSAPHGGGYTF.

The chain has TRBV11-3 and TRBJ2-1; possible D gene TRBD2, 5 bases. CDR3 size: 12 residues. Germline CDR1 and CDR2: SGHNT and YENEEA. V lost 3 bases to trimming and J lost 9 bases, with 9 bases between them. The CDR3 spells CASSLQSGEQFF. CDR3 sequence (DNA): TGTGCCAGCAGCTTGCAGAGCGGTGAGCAGTTCTTC.

This clone has more than one count but fewer than ten. The gene calls are TRBV18 and TRBJ2-7; 9 bases align to TRBD2. This CDR3 contains 15 residues. V lost 2 bases to trimming and J lost 3 bases; unmatched junction nucleotides: 5. Germline V CDR1 and CDR2: KGHSH, LQKENI. For the CDR3, the DNA is TGTGCCAGCTCACCAGAGGCGGGAGGGTACTACGAGCAGTACTTC. It codes for CASSPEAGGYYEQYF.

The rearrangement links TRBV7-2 to TRBJ2-5; 8 nucleotides align to TRBD1. This CDR3 is built from 16 residues. J gave up 4 bases and V 1 base, and 8 bases lay outside the gene matches. Per the germline V gene, CDR1 is SGHTA and CDR2 is FQGNSA. The CDR3 nucleotides read TGTGCCAGCAGCTTAGGCCCTGGCAGGGGGCCAGAGACCCAGTACTTC. It specifies CASSLGPGRGPETQYF.

The chain couples TRBV28 to TRBJ1-2; D not resolved. Germline V lookup: CDR1 MDHEN, CDR2 SYDVKM. CDR3 size: 12 residues. The V end lost 3 bases, the J end lost 4 bases, and 6 bases lay between the germline ends. As DNA, the CDR3 is TGTGCCAGCAGTTTTTCCAGCTATGGCTACACCTTC. Amino acid sequence: CASSFSSYGYTF.

This clone was counted only a few times. The chain employs TRBV7-9 and TRBJ2-5; 8 positions match TRBD2. This CDR3 spans 15 amino acids. The V segment lost 2 bases and the J segment 5 bases; nucleotides outside the gene matches: 7. Germline CDR1 and CDR2: SEHNR and FQNEAQ (reference sequence). The CDR3 is CASSLNSGTTETQYF. In nucleotides, the CDR3 is TGTGCCAGCAGCTTAAATAGCGGGACGACGGAGACCCAGTACTTC.

The chain uses TRBV19 and TRBJ1-4; D is perhaps TRBD1 (6 bases). The V and J ends lost 3 bases and 11 bases respectively, with 13 bases between them. The germline CDR1 and CDR2 sequences are LNHDA and SQIVND (reference sequence). This CDR3 region has 13 residues. CDR3 sequence (DNA): TGTGCCAGTAGTATGGGGGGCGAGACGAAACTGTTTTTT. As protein: CASSMGGETKLFF.

The chain couples TRBV6-5 to TRBJ1-2; D call uncertain. Trimming left V 2 bases short and J 3 bases short, with 7 bases between. CDR1 and CDR2 from the germline V gene are MNHEY and SVGAGI. This CDR3 region has 13 residues. CDR3 amino acids: CASSYREHYGYTF. CDR3 bases: TGTGCCAGCAGTTACAGGGAACACTATGGCTACACCTTC.

As concerns this clone: Germline is not matched at one junction end, which may reflect a read error. J is TRBJ2-5 and V is TRBV5-4; tentative D call: TRBD1 (5 bases). This CDR3 has 14 residues. CDR1 is SGHNT, CDR2 YYREEE, per germline (reference sequence). CDR3 protein: CATSPAGMVETQYF. CDR3 nucleotide sequence: TGCGCCACTTCCCCTGCAGGGATGGTTGAGACCCAGTACTTC.

The rearrangement uses TRBV9 and TRBJ1-3; D call uncertain. V was trimmed by 0 bases and J by 2 bases, leaving 6 bases between them. The CDR3 has 14 amino acids. Germline CDR1 and CDR2: SGDLS and YYNGEE. The CDR3 sequence is CASSVEDPGNTIYF. Written as DNA, the CDR3 is TGTGCCAGCAGCGTAGAGGATCCTGGAAACACCATATATTTT.

The V and J genes are TRBV5-6 and TRBJ1-1; the D is unclear. The CDR3 loop spans 13 amino acids. Germline loops: CDR1 SGHDT, CDR2 YYEEEE. V was clipped by 2 bases and J by 1 base, with 6 bases between them. The chain's CDR3 is CASSLARNTEAFF. The DNA for the CDR3 is TGTGCCAGCAGCTTAGCCAGGAACACTGAAGCTTTCTTT.